This paragraph covers one T cell receptor (beta chain) sequence. The antigen is undetermined. From 5'RACE with constant-segment primers came TCR alpha and TCR beta cDNA libraries that carried sample barcodes and UMIs. MiXCR, applied by TCRdb to the 5' RACE reads, yields one record per CDR3 protein. The repertoire holds hundreds of thousands of distinct CDR3 sequences, with around a sixth as singletons. These data belong to a study of T-cell memory formation after mild COVID-19. Study-wide background: The study found TCR clusters largely donor specific. General study results and limits: The pre-infection memory compartment contained some responding clones, suggesting cross-reactive memory joined. SARS-CoV-2 specificity was not confirmed for second-wave clones peaking on day 37.

V dropped 4 bases and J dropped 5 bases, with 9 bases sitting between them. CDR1 ENHRY and CDR2 SYGVKD come from the germline V gene. This CDR3 has 14 amino acids. This clonotype originated in a man younger than 35 who had mild COVID-19 (a few samples of this study predate the infection). Cell type and time point are not known. V is TRBV10-3 and J is TRBJ1-6; no definite D call. Specimen: PBMCs or a T cell subset sorted from them (not recorded which). CDR3 in amino acids: CAISGARDNSPLHF. DNA for the CDR3: TGTGCCATCAGTGGGGCTAGGGATAATTCACCCCTCCACTTT.